This T cell receptor beta chain is drawn from a study of blood T cell repertoires in COVID-19. Study-wide context: COVID-19 samples, acute and convalescent, were from the United States, Italy and Spain. PBMCs, B-cell-depleted T cells, or T cells were the source of the cDNA or gDNA that made up the material.

In the authors' methods: Scientists estimated how many nucleated cells there were by amplifying reference gene primers. Sequencing used immunoSEQ multiplex PCR; TCRdb keeps in-frame clones, though not all of them. Clone size and the V and J calls come from that table; the DNA yielded D and trimming. In the table there are around 200,000 clones, roughly 80% of which are singletons. CDR1 is SGHAT, CDR2 FQNNGV, per germline. The CDR3 contains 16 residues. With 6 bases removed from V and 3 bases from J, the gap between germline ends came to 17 bases. This receptor was obtained from a man in his fifties who had recovered from COVID-19. Sequencing input: peripheral blood. The gene calls are TRBV11-2 and TRBJ2-2, with D perhaps matching TRBD1 (5 bases). The CDR3 region is CASRTFLWGDTGELFF. The CDR3 DNA reads TGTGCCAGCAGGACATTTTTGTGGGGCGACACCGGGGAGCTGTTTTTT.